The clone carrying this T cell receptor beta chain was seen ten or more times. Its matching antigen is unknown. TCR beta CDR3 regions were amplified from RNA transcripts. Following a first-round RT-PCR that used HTBI primers, a second-round multiplex PCR was carried out. TCRdb called the multiplex PCR reads again in MiXCR, with one record for every CDR3 protein. The sample records 300,000 to 400,000 distinct CDR3 sequences, roughly a sixth being singletons. This entry comes from a study of Graves' ophthalmopathy and Graves' hyperthyroidism. The study's findings and limits: Most clonotypes expanded in thyroid above 0.001 frequency were present in blood too. Predictions made by the model for ophthalmopathy progression reached roughly 71% sensitivity and less than 80% specificity.

The TCR comes from an adult man with Graves' ophthalmopathy. Specimen: peripheral blood.

Here the CDR3 reads CASSRTSGNTIYF. In DNA form, the CDR3 reads TGTGCCAGCAGTAGGACGTCGGGAAACACCATATATTTT. V and J are TRBV6-5 and TRBJ1-3; D uncertain. V was shortened by 5 bases and J by 4 bases, with 9 bases between the two germline ends. CDR1 and CDR2 from the germline V gene are MNHEY and SVGAGI. This CDR3 has 13 amino acids.